These 20 T cell receptor beta chains were all obtained from the same sample, sequenced in a study of T cell responses to AZD1222 COVID-19 vaccine. Generated by immunoSEQ multiplex PCR, the TCRdb table keeps only in-frame clones and is missing some. The table records over 120,000 clones, more than 85% of them present only once. Here the sequenced sample was peripheral blood, taken 28 days after the second AZD1222 dose. The origin of the receptors is an adult who received the AZD1222 COVID-19 vaccine.

The V call is TRBV27, the J call TRBJ1-1, with D possibly TRBD1 on 5 matching bases. Trimming took off 10 bases at V and 5 bases at J, with 14 bases between the two ends. This CDR3 is built from 12 residues. Germline loops: CDR1 MNHEY, CDR2 SMNVEV (reference sequence). This CDR3 reads CAIGGGMTEAFF. The CDR3 region has the DNA TGTGCCATCGGGGGGGGAATGACTGAAGCTTTCTTT.

Points on this clone: Within the sample, other DNA sequences also encode this same CDR3. The genes are TRBV28 and TRBJ1-3; D is uncertain. With 5 bases removed from V and 0 bases from J, the gap between germline ends came to 8 bases. The germline V gene encodes CDR1 MDHEN and CDR2 SYDVKM. This CDR3 has 14 amino acids. The CDR3 loop reads CASSPWGSGNTIYF. CDR3 DNA: TGTGCCAGCAGTCCGTGGGGCTCTGGAAACACCATATATTTT.

The chain has TRBV10-3 and TRBJ2-5; 10 nucleotides match TRBD1. V shed 7 bases and J 4 bases; nucleotides not matched to a gene: 3. From germline, CDR1 is ENHRY and CDR2 SYGVKD. The CDR3 is 13 residues long. The CDR3 sequence is CAITRDRGETQYF. Written as DNA, the CDR3 is TGTGCCATCACACGGGACAGGGGAGAGACCCAGTACTTC.

CDR3 DNA: TGCGCCAGCAGCTTAGGGGACAGGGCCTACAATGAGCAGTTCTTC. Its translation is CASSLGDRAYNEQFF. V usage is TRBV5-1 and J usage is TRBJ2-1; 9 bases agree with TRBD1. Per germline, CDR1 SGHRS and CDR2 YFSETQ. The CDR3 has 15 residues. With V trimmed by 2 bases and J by 2 bases, 2 bases remained unmatched.

The chain is built from TRBV28 and TRBJ1-6, with 7 bases that match TRBD1. CDR3 length equals 14 residues. CDR1 is MDHEN, CDR2 SYDVKM, per germline. The ends lost 1 base at V and 18 bases at J; junction bases unmatched: 12. In nucleotides, the CDR3 is TGTGCCAGCAGTTTATCCGGGGTTTCAGGGGGAGACCACTTT. Its translation is CASSLSGVSGGDHF.

The rearrangement links TRBV12-2 to TRBJ1-5; TRBD1 reflects the table's D call only, with no check against the DNA. TRBV12-2 is described as a pseudogene. This CDR3 is built from 18 residues. The CDR3 region is CASRSLEAWGRRYQPQHF. DNA of the CDR3: TGTGCAAGTCGCTCCCTAGAAGCGTGGGGCAGGCGATATCAGCCCCAGCATTTT.

This rearrangement joins TRBV7-2 to TRBJ2-7; TRBD2 agrees at 8 bases. The germline gives CDR1 SGHTA, CDR2 FQGNSA. The V segment lost 6 bases and the J segment 3 bases; nucleotides outside the gene matches: 4. The CDR3 is made up of 13 amino acids. The CDR3 sequence is CASSSSGGYEQYF. CDR3 DNA sequence: TGTGCCAGCAGTTCCAGCGGGGGCTACGAGCAGTACTTC.

The rearrangement links TRBV11-2 to TRBJ1-5, with D unresolved. Germline CDR1 and CDR2: SGHAT and FQNNGV. This CDR3 region has 14 residues. V lost 0 bases and J 5 bases, leaving 8 bases between the germline ends. CDR3 DNA sequence: TGTGCCAGCAGCTTAGATAGGCAGGATCAGCCCCAGCATTTT. Amino acids: CASSLDRQDQPQHF.

The rearrangement uses TRBV5-8 and TRBJ1-1; 9 nucleotides line up with TRBD1. CDR1 is SGHTS and CDR2 is YDEGEE in the germline V gene. With V trimmed by 0 bases and J by 5 bases, 11 bases remained unmatched. This CDR3 contains 17 residues. CDR3 DNA: TGTGCCAGCAGCTTGGTTCCTGGGACAGGGATCGGGACTGAAGCTTTCTTT. Encoded protein: CASSLVPGTGIGTEAFF.

The J gene is TRBJ1-1, the V gene TRBV5-1; D perhaps matches TRBD1 (6 bases). Trimming stripped 0 bases from V and 5 bases from J, with 11 bases between. CDR1 and CDR2 (germline): SGHRS, YFSETQ. This CDR3 has 14 amino acids. Written as DNA, the CDR3 is TGCGCCAGCAGCTTGGACAGGGTAGAGACTGAAGCTTTCTTT. It codes for CASSLDRVETEAFF.

This rearrangement joins TRBV6-6 to TRBJ1-1, with a possible D match to TRBD1 (5 bases). This CDR3 region has 14 residues. The V gene's germline CDR1 is MNHNY and CDR2 SVGAGI (reference sequence). The V gene lost 5 bases and the J gene lost 3 bases, with 13 bases spanning the gap. CDR3 sequence (DNA): TGTGCCAGCAGTGTCAAGGGGTTGGACACTGAAGCTTTCTTT. Amino acid sequence: CASSVKGLDTEAFF.

V usage is TRBV28 and J usage is TRBJ1-1; 9 positions match TRBD1. CDR3 length: 17 residues. V lost 2 bases and J lost 1; bases outside the gene matches: 8. CDR1 is MDHEN and CDR2 is SYDVKM in the germline V gene. The CDR3 loop is CASSLGFGGQGNTEAFF. CDR3 nucleotides: TGTGCCAGCAGTTTAGGGTTTGGGGGACAGGGGAACACTGAAGCTTTCTTT.

This clone was seen a few times. V gene TRBV12-3 or TRBV12-4 combines with J gene TRBJ2-1; maybe TRBD2 (6 bases). The CDR3 totals 13 residues. V lost 5 bases and J 9 bases, leaving 14 bases between the germline ends. The CDR3 loop is CASSRRDSGEQFF. The CDR3 DNA follows: TGTGCCAGCAGTCGCCGGGACTCCGGTGAGCAGTTCTTC.

This clone showed up just once. V and J are TRBV4-3 and TRBJ1-6; D not resolved. V shed 1 base and J shed 8 bases, with 12 bases lying between them. CDR1 is LGHNA, CDR2 YSLEER, per germline. The CDR3 loop spans 15 amino acids. This CDR3 reads CASSQAYRTDSPLHF. CDR3 coding DNA: TGCGCCAGCAGCCAAGCGTATAGGACGGATTCACCCCTCCACTTT.

The DNA for the CDR3 is TGTGCCAGCAGCCAAGGGGGGGCGATGAACACTGAAGCTTTCTTT. Protein product: CASSQGGAMNTEAFF. This chain links TRBV3-1 (or the pseudogene TRBV3-2) with TRBJ1-1, with D possibly matching TRBD1 (6 bases). This CDR3 is 15 amino acids long. Looked up from germline, CDR1 is LGHDT and CDR2 is YNNKEL (reference sequence). Trimming stripped 1 base from V and 0 bases from J, with 9 bases between.

The V and J genes are TRBV6-5 and TRBJ2-3; D remains ambiguous. Per germline, CDR1 MNHEY and CDR2 SVGAGI. The CDR3 spans 11 residues. The V gene lost 6 bases and the J gene lost 2 bases, with 3 bases spanning the gap. The CDR3 bases are TGTGCCAGCAGGGACACAGATACGCAGTATTTT. It is translated as CASRDTDTQYF.

The chain carries TRBV9 and TRBJ1-2, with 11 bases aligning to TRBD1. This CDR3 contains 14 residues. V was clipped by 2 bases and J by 5 bases; unmatched bases: 2. Germline lookup yields CDR1 SGDLS and CDR2 YYNGEE. The CDR3 region has the DNA TGTGCCAGCAGCGTCGGACAGGGGGCGTATGGCTACACCTTC. It codes for CASSVGQGAYGYTF.

The rearrangement links TRBV7-9 to TRBJ1-2, with 8 positions matching TRBD1. From germline, CDR1 is SEHNR and CDR2 FQNEAQ (reference sequence). The length of the CDR3 is 16 residues. V shed 4 bases and J 1 base; nucleotides not matched to a gene: 8. CDR3 in DNA: TGTGCCAGCAGCTCCCCGGGACAGGAGAATAACTATGGCTACACCTTC. The encoded protein is CASSSPGQENNYGYTF.

The chain combines TRBV10-1 with TRBJ1-1; D unresolved. The V and J ends lost 3 bases and 1 base respectively, with 6 bases between them. CDR3 length: 13 amino acids. Germline V gene data show CDR1 as WNHNN and CDR2 as SYGVQD (reference sequence). The CDR3 coding sequence is TGCGCCAGCAGTGAACAGCGGAACACTGAAGCTTTCTTT. This gives the protein CASSEQRNTEAFF.

The V gene is TRBV5-1, the J gene TRBJ2-1, with 14 bases matching TRBD2. Germline values: CDR1 SGHRS, CDR2 YFSETQ. V lost 4 bases to trimming and J lost 10 bases; unmatched junction nucleotides: 7. CDR3 length: 15 residues. The CDR3 nucleotides read TGCGCCAGCAGCCAGGGACTAGCGGGAGTTAAGGAGCAGTTCTTC. It specifies CASSQGLAGVKEQFF.